This TCR beta chain comes out of a study of T-cell reconstitution after alpha-beta-depleted transplantation in children. This sample's TCRbeta library carried unique molecular identifier barcodes. TCRdb re-called the PCR reads through MiXCR, storing one row per CDR3 protein. The data contain over 550,000 distinct CDR3 sequences, about 11% of them singletons. The sequences come from PBMCs from the stem cell graft donor, collected from the stem cell graft. The receptor was isolated from a human donor who donated a stem cell graft to a child with acute myeloid leukemia.

The CDR3 here is CASSQGDHPYF. The CDR3 nucleotides read TGTGCCAGCAGCCAAGGGGATCACCCGTACTTC. The V call is TRBV3-1, the J call TRBJ2-7; no firm D call. The germline gives CDR1 LGHDT, CDR2 YNNKEL (reference sequence). The V gene lost 1 base and the J gene lost 12 bases, with 10 bases spanning the gap. The CDR3 sequence is 11 residues long.